This TCR beta chain emerged from a study of blood T cells in healthy people across ages. Findings and limits, study-wide: Naive and antigen-experienced cells were not separated, limiting conclusive comparison. In older individuals, TCR beta diversity per million T cells was lower, falling roughly linearly with age. Comparison with aged donors showed that long-lived donors had more naive CD4+ cells and higher diversity.

A second PCR, run for roughly 7 to 11 cycles, used a sample-barcoded 5' primer plus a J-beta primer mix. Each of the cDNA molecules was tagged by a template-switch adaptor with 12 random nucleotides. TCRdb called the 5' RACE reads again in MiXCR, with one record for every CDR3 protein. This sample has roughly 1,500,000 distinct CDR3 sequences, with about 31% found just once. This clonotype turned up a few times. Its antigen is as yet unknown. V lost 6 bases, J lost 4 bases, and 16 bases lay in between. The CDR3 is made up of 14 amino acids. Germline V gives CDR1 WSHSY, CDR2 SAAADI. This sequence originates from a woman aged 25 to 45 in good health. V and J are TRBV10-2 and TRBJ2-7; maybe TRBD1 (5 bases). Source material: blood. The CDR3 reads CASRASGAVYEQYF. CDR3 coding DNA: TGCGCCAGCAGAGCCAGTGGGGCGGTTTACGAGCAGTACTTC.